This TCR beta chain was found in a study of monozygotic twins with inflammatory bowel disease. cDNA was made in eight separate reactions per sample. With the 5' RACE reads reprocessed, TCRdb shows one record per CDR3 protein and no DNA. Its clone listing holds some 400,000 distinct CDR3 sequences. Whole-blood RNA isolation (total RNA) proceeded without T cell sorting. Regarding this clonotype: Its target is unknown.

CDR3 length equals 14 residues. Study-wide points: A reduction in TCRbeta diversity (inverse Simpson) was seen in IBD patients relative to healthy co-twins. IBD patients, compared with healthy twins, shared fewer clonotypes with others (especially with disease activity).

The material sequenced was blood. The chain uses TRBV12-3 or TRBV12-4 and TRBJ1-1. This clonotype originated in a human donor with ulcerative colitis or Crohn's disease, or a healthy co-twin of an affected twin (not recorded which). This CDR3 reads CASSSSTQDTEAFF.